This is a list of T cell receptor beta chains from one sample in a study of shared clonotypes between healthy human individuals. TCRdb keeps only in-frame clones here, not all; method: immunoSEQ multiplex PCR. The sample contains 700,000 to 950,000 clones, roughly 96% of which appear only once. What was sequenced was naive CD8+ T cells sorted from blood. The source of these receptors is a man between 25 and 39 years old in good health. CDR3s include the opening cysteine and the closing phenylalanine or tryptophan. The D gene is left open where the match is weak. Some rows mark clone size as missing; the rest say once, few, many or name a class of expanded clone.

d_call: TRBD2; v_call: TRBV7-8; clone_size: NA; j_call: TRBJ2-7; cdr3_aa: CASSLGSVSLAGEAYEQYF; cdr3_nt: TGTGCCAGCAGCTTAGGGTCTGTATCTCTAGCGGGAGAGGCCTACGAGCAGTACTTC
d_call: NA; v_call: TRBV10-1; clone_size: once; j_call: TRBJ2-4; cdr3_aa: CASSEGLGNIQYF; cdr3_nt: TGCGCCAGCAGTGAGGGTCTCGGAAACATTCAGTACTTC
d_call: NA; v_call: TRBV30; clone_size: few; j_call: TRBJ1-2; cdr3_aa: CAWRQRSSYGYTF; cdr3_nt: TGTGCCTGGAGGCAGAGGAGTAGCTATGGCTACACCTTC
d_call: NA; v_call: TRBV5-1; clone_size: NA; j_call: TRBJ2-5; cdr3_aa: CASSLGAVNLQETQYF; cdr3_nt: TGCGCCAGCAGCTTGGGTGCAGTTAATTTACAAGAGACCCAGTACTTC
d_call: NA; v_call: TRBV19; clone_size: NA; j_call: TRBJ2-6; cdr3_aa: CASINPGANVLTF; cdr3_nt: TGTGCCAGTATAAATCCCGGGGCCAACGTCCTGACTTTC
d_call: TRBD1; v_call: TRBV4-2; clone_size: NA; j_call: TRBJ2-7; cdr3_aa: CASSQVGTGENEQYF; cdr3_nt: TGTGCCAGCAGCCAAGTTGGGACAGGGGAGAACGAGCAGTACTTC
d_call: NA; v_call: TRBV4-3; clone_size: NA; j_call: TRBJ2-1; cdr3_aa: CASSLRYGNEQFF; cdr3_nt: TGCGCCAGCAGCCTTCGATATGGGAATGAGCAGTTCTTC
d_call: NA; v_call: TRBV7-6; clone_size: NA; j_call: TRBJ1-3; cdr3_aa: CASSQDIRNTIYF; cdr3_nt: TGTGCCAGCAGCCAGGACATCCGAAACACCATATATTTT
d_call: NA; v_call: TRBV10-2; clone_size: NA; j_call: TRBJ2-1; cdr3_aa: CASSSDGYNEQFF; cdr3_nt: TGCGCCAGCAGTTCCGACGGGTACAATGAGCAGTTCTTC
d_call: NA; v_call: TRBV7-2; clone_size: NA; j_call: TRBJ2-3; cdr3_aa: CASSLARVRRGGDTQYF; cdr3_nt: TGTGCCAGCAGCTTAGCCAGGGTCCGACGGGGTGGAGATACGCAGTATTTT
d_call: NA; v_call: TRBV7-9; clone_size: NA; j_call: TRBJ1-3; cdr3_aa: CASSSTSNTIYF; cdr3_nt: TGTGCCAGCAGCTCGACGAGTAACACCATATATTTT
d_call: NA; v_call: TRBV5-4; clone_size: NA; j_call: TRBJ2-2; cdr3_aa: CASLGNTGELFF; cdr3_nt: TGTGCCAGCCTAGGGAACACCGGGGAGCTGTTTTTT
d_call: TRBD1; v_call: TRBV4-3; clone_size: NA; j_call: TRBJ2-2; cdr3_aa: CASSQAGTANTGELFF; cdr3_nt: TGCGCCAGCAGCCAAGCCGGGACAGCGAACACCGGGGAGCTGTTTTTT
d_call: TRBD2; v_call: TRBV15; clone_size: NA; j_call: TRBJ2-1; cdr3_aa: CATSTGTSGAYEQFF; cdr3_nt: TGTGCCACCAGCACCGGGACTAGCGGGGCCTATGAGCAGTTCTTC
d_call: TRBD1; v_call: TRBV10-3; clone_size: once; j_call: TRBJ2-1; cdr3_aa: CAISDRTGGDNEQFF; cdr3_nt: TGTGCCATCAGTGACCGGACAGGGGGGGACAATGAGCAGTTCTTC
d_call: NA; v_call: TRBV6-5; clone_size: few; j_call: TRBJ2-5; cdr3_aa: CASSYGGSQTQYF; cdr3_nt: TGTGCCAGCAGTTACGGCGGCAGCCAGACCCAGTACTTC
d_call: TRBD1; v_call: TRBV29-1; clone_size: NA; j_call: TRBJ2-1; cdr3_aa: CSVEADRVQYNEQFF; cdr3_nt: TGCAGCGTTGAGGCCGACAGGGTACAGTACAATGAGCAGTTCTTC
d_call: TRBD1; v_call: TRBV9; clone_size: NA; j_call: TRBJ2-1; cdr3_aa: CASSVDPDRVNSYNEQFF; cdr3_nt: TGTGCCAGCAGCGTAGACCCTGACAGGGTAAACTCCTACAATGAGCAGTTCTTC
d_call: NA; v_call: TRBV27; clone_size: once; j_call: TRBJ2-5; cdr3_aa: CASSTAWVLGETQYF; cdr3_nt: TGTGCCAGCAGTACAGCCTGGGTCCTGGGAGAGACCCAGTACTTC
d_call: NA; v_call: TRBV5-6; clone_size: once; j_call: TRBJ2-1; cdr3_aa: CASSVTTEQFF; cdr3_nt: TGTGCCAGCAGCGTGACCACTGAGCAGTTCTTC
d_call: NA; v_call: TRBV9; clone_size: NA; j_call: TRBJ2-2; cdr3_aa: CASSVRKLAGELFF; cdr3_nt: TGTGCCAGCAGCGTGAGAAAGCTTGCCGGGGAGCTGTTTTTT
d_call: NA; v_call: TRBV2; clone_size: NA; j_call: TRBJ1-1; cdr3_aa: CASPGGSSAEAFF; cdr3_nt: TGTGCCAGCCCCGGGGGCAGCTCCGCTGAAGCTTTCTTT
d_call: TRBD2; v_call: TRBV28; clone_size: NA; j_call: TRBJ2-7; cdr3_aa: CASSPGLAPSYEQYF; cdr3_nt: TGTGCCAGCAGCCCCGGACTAGCGCCATCCTACGAGCAGTACTTC
d_call: NA; v_call: TRBV6-6; clone_size: NA; j_call: TRBJ2-1; cdr3_aa: CASSYVGRQVPFF; cdr3_nt: TGTGCCAGCAGTTACGTAGGCCGGCAGGTACCGTTCTTC
d_call: NA; v_call: TRBV27; clone_size: NA; j_call: TRBJ2-7; cdr3_aa: CASSTRGFGYEQYF; cdr3_nt: TGTGCCAGCAGTACTCGGGGGTTCGGCTACGAGCAGTACTTC
d_call: NA; v_call: TRBV6-4; clone_size: NA; j_call: TRBJ2-1; cdr3_aa: CASSDSIFRGSYNEQFF; cdr3_nt: TGTGCCAGCAGTGACTCGATCTTTCGGGGCTCCTACAATGAGCAGTTCTTC
d_call: NA; v_call: TRBV29-1; clone_size: NA; j_call: TRBJ2-3; cdr3_aa: CSAVLLTDTQYF; cdr3_nt: TGCAGCGCTGTACTGCTCACAGATACGCAGTATTTT
d_call: NA; v_call: TRBV18; clone_size: once; j_call: TRBJ2-7; cdr3_aa: CASSHGDYEQYF; cdr3_nt: TGTGCCAGCTCCCACGGGGACTACGAGCAGTACTTC
d_call: TRBD2; v_call: TRBV11-2; clone_size: once; j_call: TRBJ2-7; cdr3_aa: CASSLAIAGDVYEQYF; cdr3_nt: TGTGCCAGCAGCTTAGCAATCGCGGGAGACGTATACGAGCAGTACTTC
d_call: NA; v_call: TRBV2; clone_size: NA; j_call: TRBJ2-1; cdr3_aa: CARGALLYNEQFF; cdr3_nt: TGTGCCAGAGGGGCGCTTCTTTACAATGAGCAGTTCTTC
d_call: NA; v_call: TRBV11-2; clone_size: NA; j_call: TRBJ2-3; cdr3_aa: CASSRRRDISTDTQYF; cdr3_nt: TGTGCCAGCAGCCGACGACGGGACATCAGCACAGATACGCAGTATTTT
d_call: TRBD1; v_call: TRBV14; clone_size: NA; j_call: TRBJ1-2; cdr3_aa: CASSQFEAQGEVIYGYTF; cdr3_nt: TGTGCCAGCAGCCAATTTGAAGCCCAGGGGGAAGTTATCTATGGCTACACCTTC
d_call: NA; v_call: TRBV21-1; clone_size: NA; j_call: TRBJ2-1; cdr3_aa: CASLVPGRENVREQFF; cdr3_nt: TGTGCCAGCTTGGTACCTGGGCGGGAGAATGTTAGAGAGCAGTTCTTC
d_call: NA; v_call: TRBV6-5; clone_size: few; j_call: TRBJ2-6; cdr3_aa: CASSYIGRGGANVLTF; cdr3_nt: TGTGCCAGCAGTTACATAGGTCGGGGTGGGGCCAACGTCCTGACTTTC
d_call: NA; v_call: TRBV9; clone_size: NA; j_call: TRBJ2-3; cdr3_aa: CASSVEATDTQYF; cdr3_nt: TGTGCCAGCAGCGTAGAGGCTACAGATACGCAGTATTTT
d_call: NA; v_call: TRBV18; clone_size: NA; j_call: TRBJ2-7; cdr3_aa: CASSPGKTGTYEQYF; cdr3_nt: TGTGCCAGCTCACCAGGGAAGACAGGAACCTACGAGCAGTACTTC
d_call: NA; v_call: TRBV10-1; clone_size: NA; j_call: TRBJ2-7; cdr3_aa: CASSTTGTPYEQYF; cdr3_nt: TGCGCCAGCAGTACGACAGGAACCCCCTACGAGCAGTACTTC
d_call: TRBD1; v_call: TRBV7-9; clone_size: NA; j_call: TRBJ2-7; cdr3_aa: CASSPRDREGYEQYF; cdr3_nt: TGTGCCAGCAGCCCACGGGACAGGGAAGGCTACGAGCAGTACTTC
d_call: NA; v_call: TRBV4-1; clone_size: NA; j_call: TRBJ2-1; cdr3_aa: CASSQWSNEQFF; cdr3_nt: TGCGCCAGCAGCCAGTGGAGTAATGAGCAGTTCTTC
d_call: NA; v_call: TRBV11-2; clone_size: NA; j_call: TRBJ2-1; cdr3_aa: CASSLLQRYNEQFF; cdr3_nt: TGTGCCAGCAGCTTACTACAGAGATACAATGAGCAGTTCTTC
d_call: NA; v_call: TRBV9; clone_size: NA; j_call: TRBJ2-1; cdr3_aa: CASSPNEQFF; cdr3_nt: TGTGCCAGCAGCCCGAATGAGCAGTTCTTC
d_call: NA; v_call: TRBV14; clone_size: NA; j_call: TRBJ1-1; cdr3_aa: CASSQYRGANTEAFF; cdr3_nt: TGTGCCAGCAGCCAATATCGGGGGGCAAACACTGAAGCTTTCTTT